One sample yielded the 5 T cell receptor beta chains listed below, sequenced in a study of T cells in Graves' hyperthyroidism and ophthalmopathy. RNA transcripts were the template for amplifying TCR beta CDR3 regions. When the TCR CDR3 underwent first-round RT-PCR, the HTBI primer set was used. TCRdb re-analysed the multiplex PCR reads in MiXCR, keeping a single row per CDR3 protein. The data show a few hundred thousand distinct CDR3 sequences, 35% to 50% seen once. Sequencing was carried out using peripheral blood or thyroid tissue (not recorded which). Every receptor here comes from an adult woman with Graves' disease, either hyperthyroidism or ophthalmopathy (not recorded which).

The chain has TRBV9 and TRBJ2-5; D unclear. V shed 2 bases and J shed 0 bases, with 11 bases lying between them. Germline V gene data show CDR1 as SGDLS and CDR2 as YYNGEE. The length of the CDR3 is 15 residues. CDR3 nucleotides: TGTGCCAGCAGCGTGGGCAGTCTGTACCAAGAGACCCAGTACTTC. Protein sequence: CASSVGSLYQETQYF.

This rearrangement joins TRBV5-5 to TRBJ2-7; 10 positions match TRBD2. Trimming at V came to 1 base and at J to 3 bases, leaving 7 bases not matched to a gene. Looked up from germline, CDR1 is SGHKS and CDR2 is YYEKEE (reference sequence). The CDR3 is 16 residues long. The CDR3 nucleotides are TGTGCCAGCAGCTTGCCCCTAGCGGGAGTCGACTACGAGCAGTACTTC. Encoded protein: CASSLPLAGVDYEQYF.

This chain joins TRBV2 and TRBJ1-5; D unclear. Trimming shortened V by 7 bases and J by 5 bases, and 18 bases separated the two germline ends. Germline loops: CDR1 SNHLY, CDR2 FYNNEI. This CDR3 has 15 residues. The CDR3 sequence: CASIQDGRLDQPQHF. The CDR3 DNA reads as TGTGCCAGCATCCAAGACGGACGCCTCGATCAGCCCCAGCATTTT.

Many counts were recorded for this clonotype. The gene calls are TRBV12-3 or TRBV12-4 and TRBJ1-4; a weak D match, TRBD1 (5 bases). CDR3 size: 13 residues. V lost 3 bases, J lost 8 bases, and 10 bases lay in between. The CDR3 coding sequence is TGTGCCAGCAGTTTCGGGGGTGTCGAAAAACTGTTTTTT. Its translation: CASSFGGVEKLFF.

This clonotype has at least ten counts. The V call is TRBV7-8, the J call TRBJ2-5; D unresolved. With 7 bases removed from V and 4 bases from J, the gap between germline ends came to 10 bases. The CDR3 is made up of 12 amino acids. Germline V CDR1 and CDR2: SGHVS, FQNEAQ. The CDR3 region has the DNA TGTGCCAGCAACCAAATCAGAGAGACCCAGTACTTC. It encodes CASNQIRETQYF.